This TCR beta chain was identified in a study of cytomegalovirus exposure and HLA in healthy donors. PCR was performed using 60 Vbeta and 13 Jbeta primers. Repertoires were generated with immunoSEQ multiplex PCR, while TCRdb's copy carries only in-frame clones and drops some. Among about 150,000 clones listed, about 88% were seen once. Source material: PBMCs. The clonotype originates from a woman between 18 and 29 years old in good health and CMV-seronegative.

CDR3 sequence (DNA): TGTGCCAGCAGTTTATCCGGGAATGCGAACTACGAGCAGTACTTC. Its protein product is CASSLSGNANYEQYF. This chain connects TRBV27 to TRBJ2-5; possibly TRBD2 for D (5 bases). The J call is in doubt because the DNA end fits TRBJ2-7 better. The CDR3 runs to 15 residues. Per the germline V gene, CDR1 is MNHEY and CDR2 is SMNVEV (reference sequence).